This is a list of T cell receptor beta chains from one sample in a study of blood T cell repertoires in COVID-19. TCRdb's copy holds only in-frame clones and misses some; the assay was immunoSEQ multiplex PCR. In the table there are 78,000 or so clones, roughly four fifths of which are singletons. Input material: peripheral blood. Receptors were obtained from a woman aged 55-70 years with acute or convalescent COVID-19. Each CDR3 is given with its conserved first and last residue.

>TRBV6-5|TRBJ1-2
CASRPGTGAAWGYTF
>TRBV19|TRBJ1-2
CASSTRHGTGYGYTF
>TRBV5-1|TRBJ1-3
CASSLGGTGSGNTIYF
>TRBV10-3|TRBJ2-7
CAISESTGAYYEQYF
>TRBV27|TRBJ2-7
CASSLRPPASGGEYEQYF
>TRBV6-5|TRBJ1-5
CASSYGRNQPQHF
>TRBV4-1|TRBJ1-3
CASSQGGTYGNTIYF
>TRBV19|TRBJ2-3
CASTYGGGQGTDTQYF
>TRBV6-1|TRBJ2-2
CASSELGGAGELFF
>TRBV6-5|TRBJ1-5
CASGSRGDQPQHF
>TRBV2|TRBJ2-3
CASSVRSGTGGTDTQYF
>TRBV11-3|TRBJ2-2
CASSLAGRENTGELFF
>TRBV7-3|TRBJ2-2
CASSPGRADTGELFF
>TRBV30|TRBJ1-1
CAWSTRMTGRNTEAFF
>TRBV21-1|TRBJ2-3
CASSKVNRGRHF
>TRBV3-1/TRBV3-2|TRBJ2-7
CASSLGQGAMYEQYF
>TRBV7-2|TRBJ2-3
CASSWPRGRVTDTQYF
>TRBV14|TRBJ1-1
CASSQQTGTSAFF
>TRBV9|TRBJ1-1
CASSAAGENTEAFF
>TRBV12-3/TRBV12-4|TRBJ2-1
CASSGDRQQFF
>TRBV3-1/TRBV3-2|TRBJ1-5
CASSPGGNQPQHF
>TRBV2|TRBJ1-5
CASSALYRVDQPQHF
>TRBV27|TRBJ1-2
CASSLLQGVGYTF
>TRBV3-1/TRBV3-2|TRBJ1-5
CASSPLKLGAPLNQPQHF
>TRBV9|TRBJ2-1
CASSPWTGYNEQFF
>TRBV5-1|TRBJ1-3
CASSRGQAIEGNTIYF
>TRBV6-1|TRBJ2-3
CASSDWRTSPRRADTQYF
>TRBV6-5|TRBJ2-3
CASRVEDTQYF